The 6 T cell receptor beta chains presented below share a single source sample, sequenced in a study of T cell repertoires in cytomegalovirus infection. These TCRs' antigens remain unknown. Using its own MiXCR run on the reads, TCRdb lists one record per CDR3 protein. Of about 890,000 distinct CDR3 sequences in the sample, approximately 32% were seen once. The sample here was cultured CD8+ T cells from PBMCs, taken from culture after CMV antigen stimulation. The receptor set was obtained from a human donor in good health (CMV status not recorded). Some clones in this sample may be carry-over from other donors' samples.

This chain uses TRBV2 with TRBJ2-7; D gene unclear. V dropped 3 bases and J dropped 6 bases, with 15 bases sitting between them. This CDR3 has 14 residues. From germline, CDR1 is SNHLY and CDR2 FYNNEI. The CDR3 DNA is TGTGCCAGCAGTGATCCCTTAAGACACAGCGAGCAGTACGTC. It translates to CASSDPLRHSEQYV.

CDR3 in amino acids: CARHRGRRGDTQYF. As DNA, the CDR3 is TGTGCCCGTCACCGGGGACGGCGAGGGGATACGCAGTATTTT. The chain couples TRBV6-1 to TRBJ2-3; the D call may be TRBD1 or TRBD2 (5 bases each). This CDR3 spans 14 amino acids. The germline CDR1 and CDR2 sequences are MNHNS and SASEGT. V lost 11 bases, J lost 6 bases, and 21 bases lay in between.

The chain employs TRBV4-3 and TRBJ1-4; D might be TRBD1 (5 bases). Germline CDR1 reads LGHNA; CDR2 reads YSLEER. This CDR3 region has 19 residues. The V gene lost 1 base and the J gene lost 8 bases, with 26 bases spanning the gap. The CDR3, as DNA: TGCGCCAGCAGCCAAGGGGGGGGGAGACCCGGGACCCCCGGAGAAAAACTGTTTTTT. Amino acids: CASSQGGGRPGTPGEKLFF.

This clonotype has more than one count but fewer than ten. The chain employs TRBV6-6 and TRBJ2-7; a weak D match, TRBD2 (6 bases). Per the germline V gene, CDR1 is MNHNY and CDR2 is SVGAGI (reference sequence). The CDR3 is made up of 13 amino acids. V was cut by 7 bases and J by 6 bases, with 16 bases left in between. The CDR3 nucleotides read TGTGCCAGCACCGTACTGGGAGGAAGCGAGCAGTACTTC. This translates into CASTVLGGSEQYF.

This clonotype was counted at least ten times. The V gene is TRBV12-3 or TRBV12-4, the J gene TRBJ1-2; maybe TRBD1 (6 bases). V shed 3 bases and J shed 4 bases, with 18 bases lying between them. The CDR3 consists of 16 residues. The CDR3 bases are TGTGCCAGCAGTTTCTCGCTTGCGGACAGCTTCTATGGCTACACCTTC. Residues: CASSFSLADSFYGYTF.

V gene TRBV12-3 or TRBV12-4 combines with J gene TRBJ2-1; 7 bases line up with TRBD2. CDR3 size: 16 residues. V lost 8 bases and J lost 1; bases outside the gene matches: 11. CDR3 bases: TGTGCCAGCTACCAACCCGGGGGGAATTCCTACAATGAGCAGTTCTTC. Amino acid sequence: CASYQPGGNSYNEQFF.